Sequencing of this TCR beta chain was carried out in a study of T cell repertoires in cytomegalovirus infection. TCRdb recomputed calls from the reads with MiXCR, one row per CDR3 protein. Of some 390,000 distinct CDR3 sequences in the sample, 15% to 20% are singletons; the top ten hold roughly 8.7%. This clonotype was seen repeatedly, ten times or more. The CDR3 contains 16 residues. V gave up 8 bases and J gave up 4 bases; unmatched junction bases: 15. The J gene is TRBJ2-1, the V gene TRBV5-3; 7 nucleotides agree with TRBD2. TRBV5-3 is noted as an ORF with a role that remains uncertain. This receptor was identified in a human donor in good health (CMV status not recorded). Some clones in this sample may be carry-over from other donors' samples. Sequencing input: PBMCs. The CDR3 nucleotides read TGTGCCAGCAGCGGCTGGGGGGGTAGGGGTTACAATGAGCAGTTCTTC. It translates to CASSGWGGRGYNEQFF.